This T cell receptor beta chain was identified during a study of cytomegalovirus exposure and HLA in healthy donors. About the study: About 85 million unique TCRs from HLA-typed donors were held in an early release of data. Overall study findings and caveats: According to a later analysis, donors in an Asian-associated ancestry cluster reportedly had fewer N-insertions than the roughly 660-donor mean. The CMV antigen specificity of a few CMV-associated chains was confirmed through in vitro analysis. Reportedly, TCR beta sequences accurately predicted HLA-A and HLA-B alleles in most subjects.

Primers included in the PCR were 60 Vbeta and 13 Jbeta primers. Clones were sequenced by immunoSEQ multiplex PCR, and TCRdb holds only the in-frame ones, with some missing. The table lists 160,000 or so clones, about 80% of them singletons. About this clone itself: Its target is unknown. Germline is not matched at one junction end, which may reflect a read error.

This CDR3 spans 13 amino acids. Germline assignment: CDR1 SGHAT and CDR2 FQNNGV. The sequenced sample consisted of PBMCs. The TCR was taken from a man between 18 and 29 years old in good health and CMV-seropositive. The V and J genes are TRBV11-2 and TRBJ2-7; possibly TRBD1 for D (5 bases). The CDR3 here is CAGSPPGKDEQYF. The CDR3 nucleotides are TGTGCCGGCAGCCCCCCAGGGAAGGACGAGCAGTACTTC.